This T cell receptor (beta chain) stems from a study of T cell responses to AZD1222 COVID-19 vaccine. Whole-study findings and limits: Repertoires were obtained solely post-peak T cell response. Among the donors, most were white British and more were female, and clonal diversity was possibly underestimated.

Worth noting for this clone: Its antigen is still unknown.

Here immunoSEQ multiplex PCR was the method, and the copy in TCRdb shows in-frame clones only, minus some. Counted here are about 130,000 clones, 88% occurring once; the ten biggest clones make up 5% to 6%. Here the sequenced sample was peripheral blood, taken on day 0 of AZD1222 vaccination. The sequence was obtained from an adult in good health.

The DNA for the CDR3 is TGTGCCAGCAGCGTAGGGACACGCGGGAACTACGAGCAGTACTTC. It is translated as CASSVGTRGNYEQYF. The chain joins TRBV11-2 to TRBJ2-7, with D perhaps given as TRBD1 or TRBD2 (6 bases each). The CDR3 is 15 residues long. V lost 5 bases and J 3 bases, leaving 17 bases between the germline ends. Germline V gene data show CDR1 as SGHAT and CDR2 as FQNNGV. The full variable domain, rest sourced from reference TRBV11-2 and TRBJ2-7, is EAGVAQSPRYKIIEKRQSVAFWCNPISGHATLYWYQQILGQGPKLLIQFQNNGVVDDSQLPKDRFSAERLKGVDSTLKIQPAKLEDSAVYLCASSVGTRGNYEQYFGPGTRLTVT.